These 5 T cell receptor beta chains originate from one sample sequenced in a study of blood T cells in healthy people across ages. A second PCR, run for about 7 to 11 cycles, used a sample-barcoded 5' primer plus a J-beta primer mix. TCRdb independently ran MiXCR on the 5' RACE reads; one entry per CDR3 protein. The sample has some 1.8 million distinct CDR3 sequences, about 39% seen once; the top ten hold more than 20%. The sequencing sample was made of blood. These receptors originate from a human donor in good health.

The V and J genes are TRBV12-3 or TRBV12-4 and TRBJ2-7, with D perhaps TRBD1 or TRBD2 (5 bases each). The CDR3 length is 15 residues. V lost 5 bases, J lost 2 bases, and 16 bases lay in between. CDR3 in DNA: TGTGCCAGCAGTGCACCAGGGAGAGGGACCTACGAGCAGTACTTC. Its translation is CASSAPGRGTYEQYF.

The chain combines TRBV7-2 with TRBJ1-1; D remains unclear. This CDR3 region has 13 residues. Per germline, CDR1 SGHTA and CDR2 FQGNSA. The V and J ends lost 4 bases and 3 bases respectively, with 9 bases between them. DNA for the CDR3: TGTGCCAGCAGCTCGGTGGGGTACACTGAAGCTTTCTTT. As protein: CASSSVGYTEAFF. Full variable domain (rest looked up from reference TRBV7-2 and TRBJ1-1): GAGVSQSPSNKVTEKGKDVELRCDPISGHTALYWYRQSLGQGLEFLIYFQGNSAPDKSGLPSDRFSAERTGGSVSTLTIQRTQQEDSAVYLCASSSVGYTEAFFGQGTRLTVV.

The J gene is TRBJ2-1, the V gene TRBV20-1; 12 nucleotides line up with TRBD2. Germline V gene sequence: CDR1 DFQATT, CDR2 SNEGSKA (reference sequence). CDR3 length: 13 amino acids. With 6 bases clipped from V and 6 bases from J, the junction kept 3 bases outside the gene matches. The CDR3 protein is CSASSGGGNEQFF. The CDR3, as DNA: TGCAGTGCCTCTAGCGGGGGGGGCAATGAGCAGTTCTTC.

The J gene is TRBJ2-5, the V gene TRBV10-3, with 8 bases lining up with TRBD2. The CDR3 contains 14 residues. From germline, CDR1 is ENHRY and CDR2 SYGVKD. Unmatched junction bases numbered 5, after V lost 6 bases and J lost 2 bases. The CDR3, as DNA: TGTGCCATCAGCCCGGGAGGGACTCAAGAGACCCAGTACTTC. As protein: CAISPGGTQETQYF.

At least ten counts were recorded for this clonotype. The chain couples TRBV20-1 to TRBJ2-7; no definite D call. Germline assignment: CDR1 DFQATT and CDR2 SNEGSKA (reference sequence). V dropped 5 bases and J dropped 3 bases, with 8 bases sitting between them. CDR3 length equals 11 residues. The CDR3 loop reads CSAQTYYEQYF. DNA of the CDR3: TGCAGTGCTCAGACTTACTACGAGCAGTACTTC.